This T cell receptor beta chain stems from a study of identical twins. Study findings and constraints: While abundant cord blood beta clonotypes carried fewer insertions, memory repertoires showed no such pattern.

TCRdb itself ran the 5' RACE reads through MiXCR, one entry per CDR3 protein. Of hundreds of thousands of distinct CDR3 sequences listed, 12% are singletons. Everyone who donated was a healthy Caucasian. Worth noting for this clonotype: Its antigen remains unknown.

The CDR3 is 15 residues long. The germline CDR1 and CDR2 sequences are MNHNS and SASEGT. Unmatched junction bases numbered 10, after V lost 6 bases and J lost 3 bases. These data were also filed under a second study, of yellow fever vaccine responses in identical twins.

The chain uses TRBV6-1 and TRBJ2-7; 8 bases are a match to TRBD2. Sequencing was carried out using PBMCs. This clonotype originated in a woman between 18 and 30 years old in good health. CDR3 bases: TGTGCCAGCAGCCCCTACGTGGCGGGGGGCTACGAGCAGTACGTC. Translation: CASSPYVAGGYEQYV.